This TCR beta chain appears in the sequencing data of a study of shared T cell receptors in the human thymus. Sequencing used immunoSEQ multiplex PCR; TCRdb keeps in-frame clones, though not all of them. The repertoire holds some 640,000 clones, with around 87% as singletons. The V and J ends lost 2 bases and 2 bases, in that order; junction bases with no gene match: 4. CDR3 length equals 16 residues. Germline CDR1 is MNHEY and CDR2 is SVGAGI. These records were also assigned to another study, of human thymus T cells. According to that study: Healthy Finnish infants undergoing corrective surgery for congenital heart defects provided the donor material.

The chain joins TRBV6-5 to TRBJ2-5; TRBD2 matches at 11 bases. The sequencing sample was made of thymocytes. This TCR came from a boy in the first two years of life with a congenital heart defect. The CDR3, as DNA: TGTGCCAGCAGTTACGTGGGACTAGCGGAACAAGAGACCCAGTACTTC. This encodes CASSYVGLAEQETQYF.